The 27 T cell receptor beta chains in this list originate from one sample, sequenced in a study of OX40 agonist ivuxolimab in advanced cancers. Sequenced by immunoSEQ multiplex PCR; TCRdb stores in-frame clones only, minus some. This sample has some 60,000 clones, with 85% found just once. The starting material was CD4+ or CD8+ T cells sorted from blood, obtained in a trial of the OX40 agonist ivuxolimab. The receptors stem from an adult with an advanced solid tumor such as melanoma, head and neck, liver or kidney cancer.

A few counts support this clone. This rearrangement joins TRBV4-1 to TRBJ2-7; 7 positions agree with TRBD1. CDR3 length: 16 residues. The germline CDR1 and CDR2 sequences are MGHRA and YSYEKL. V lost 0 bases, J lost 1 base, and 6 bases stayed unmatched. The CDR3 loop is CASSQDIGTASYEQYF. The CDR3 DNA follows: TGCGCCAGCAGCCAAGATATCGGGACAGCGTCCTACGAGCAGTACTTC.

The CDR3 spells CASSGFGHEQYF. The CDR3, as DNA: TGTGCCAGCAGTGGATTTGGCCACGAGCAGTACTTC. The rearrangement links TRBV2 to TRBJ2-7; no reliable D call. The V end was cut by 4 bases, the J end by 5 bases, with 9 bases between. Germline V gene lookup returns CDR1 SNHLY and CDR2 FYNNEI. The CDR3 extends over 12 amino acids. The full variable domain, with the rest looked up from reference TRBV2 and TRBJ2-7, is EPEVTQTPSHQVTQMGQEVILRCVPISNHLYFYWYRQILGQKVEFLVSFYNNEISEKSEIFDDQFSVERPDGSNFTLKIRSTKLEDSAMYFCASSGFGHEQYFGPGTRLTVT.

This chain uses TRBV6-5 with TRBJ2-5; D is possibly TRBD1 (5 bases). The CDR3 consists of 13 residues. From germline, CDR1 is MNHEY and CDR2 SVGAGI. Deletions cut 5 bases from V and 5 bases from J, with 12 bases between. The DNA for the CDR3 is TGTGCCAGCAGTAAGCCAGGGTCGGAGACCCAGTACTTC. Translation: CASSKPGSETQYF.

This chain links TRBV27 with TRBJ1-5, with 9 positions matching TRBD1. Germline trimming cut 5 bases from V and 3 bases from J; bases unmatched to any gene: 5. Germline V CDR1 and CDR2: MNHEY, SMNVEV (reference sequence). The CDR3 length is 15 residues. The CDR3 nucleotides read TGTGCCAGCAGTCCGGGACAGGGTGCCAATCAGCCCCAGCATTTT. Residues: CASSPGQGANQPQHF.

This sequence joins TRBV5-5 and TRBJ2-2, with 9 positions matching TRBD1. The CDR3 loop spans 17 amino acids. V lost 0 bases and J lost 4; bases outside the gene matches: 7. Germline CDR1 is SGHKS and CDR2 is YYEKEE (reference sequence). This CDR3 is CASSLGSGQGLTGELFF. In nucleotides, the CDR3 is TGTGCCAGCAGCTTGGGCTCGGGACAGGGTCTCACCGGGGAGCTGTTTTTT.

The chain links TRBV6-1 to TRBJ2-7; D perhaps matches TRBD2 (7 bases). This CDR3 contains 15 residues. Trimming took 8 bases from V and 7 from J, leaving 24 bases between them. Germline CDR1 and CDR2: MNHNS and SASEGT. CDR3 bases: TGTGCCAGCGGGGGGGCGGGGGCGCAAGTCAGGGAGCAGTACTTC. Translating it yields CASGGAGAQVREQYF.

The chain links TRBV19 to TRBJ2-5; 8 bases agree with TRBD2. The CDR3 extends over 16 amino acids. The germline gives CDR1 LNHDA, CDR2 SQIVND (reference sequence). With V trimmed by 3 bases and J by 2 bases, 8 bases remained unmatched. In nucleotides, the CDR3 is TGTGCCAGTAGTATGCCCACTACTAGCGGACAAGAGACCCAGTACTTC. Translation: CASSMPTTSGQETQYF.

The DNA of the CDR3 is TGCGCCAGCAGTGTTGACACTGAAGCTTTCTTT. Translating it yields CASSVDTEAFF. V gene TRBV10-2 combines with J gene TRBJ1-1, with D uncertain. Deletions cut 4 bases from V and 3 bases from J, with 3 bases between. The CDR3 length is 11 residues. The germline gives CDR1 WSHSY, CDR2 SAAADI.

The chain employs TRBV19 and TRBJ2-2, with D unclear. V gave up 4 bases and J gave up 6 bases, with 15 bases separating them. Germline V gene data show CDR1 as LNHDA and CDR2 as SQIVND (reference sequence). The CDR3 spans 15 residues. The CDR3 bases are TGTGCCAGTAGTACCCTCGGCGGCCGTGCCGGGGAGCTGTTTTTT. It encodes CASSTLGGRAGELFF.

The chain joins TRBV6-1 to TRBJ2-7; 7 bases are a match to TRBD1. The CDR3 runs 16 residues. CDR1 and CDR2 (germline): MNHNS, SASEGT. Germline trimming cut 4 bases from V and 0 bases from J; bases unmatched to any gene: 9. The CDR3 reads CASSAPGQRSSYEQYF. The CDR3 DNA reads as TGTGCCAGCAGTGCCCCGGGACAGAGGAGCTCCTACGAGCAGTACTTC.

This chain uses TRBV9 with TRBJ2-1, with 8 bases fitting TRBD1. The CDR3 has 15 residues. The V segment lost 0 bases and the J segment 2 bases; nucleotides outside the gene matches: 1. Looked up from germline, CDR1 is SGDLS and CDR2 is YYNGEE. The DNA of the CDR3 is TGTGCCAGCAGCGTAGCCAGGGGGCCCTACAATGAGCAGTTCTTC. Translated, it gives CASSVARGPYNEQFF.

With regard to this clone: A junction boundary mismatches the germline segment, possibly from a read error. V and J are TRBV28 and TRBJ2-1; 12 bases are shared with TRBD2. The CDR3 covers 12 residues. Looked up from germline, CDR1 is MDHEN and CDR2 is SYDVKM. CDR3 amino acids: CASSSSGRARVF. The CDR3 DNA reads as TGTGCCAGCAGTTCTAGCGGGAGGGCCAGAGTCTTC.

This clone was detected once. This chain joins TRBV27 and TRBJ2-1; 14 nucleotides align to TRBD2. This CDR3 has 18 amino acids. The germline gives CDR1 MNHEY, CDR2 SMNVEV (reference sequence). The ends lost 5 bases at V and 7 bases at J; junction bases unmatched: 13. CDR3 loop: CASSPGTSGGGPRNEQFF. The CDR3 DNA follows: TGTGCCAGCAGTCCGGGGACTAGCGGGGGAGGGCCGAGGAATGAGCAGTTCTTC.

The chain links TRBV9 to TRBJ2-3, with 7 bases lining up with TRBD1. Germline lookup yields CDR1 SGDLS and CDR2 YYNGEE. V dropped 5 bases and J dropped 2; count of bases not matched to a gene: 8. The CDR3 is 15 residues long. In DNA, the CDR3 is TGTGCCAGCAGTCAACCGGGACAGATCACAGATACGCAGTATTTT. Protein: CASSQPGQITDTQYF.

This clone was picked up one time. This rearrangement joins TRBV29-1 to TRBJ2-1; the match to TRBD2 covers 10 bases. The trim removed 5 bases at V and 0 bases at J, leaving 7 bases unmatched. The germline V gene encodes CDR1 SQVTM and CDR2 ANQGSEA. The CDR3 has 16 amino acids. The CDR3 DNA is TGCAGCGTTCCATCGGAGCGGGGGGGCTCCTACAATGAGCAGTTCTTC. This gives the protein CSVPSERGGSYNEQFF.

The gene calls are TRBV7-3 and TRBJ1-2, with 7 bases identical to TRBD1. The germline CDR1 and CDR2 sequences are SGHTA and FQGTGA. The V segment lost 7 bases and the J segment 0 bases; nucleotides outside the gene matches: 11. The CDR3 has 16 residues. CDR3 sequence (DNA): TGTGCCAGCACCCCAGGGGGTCCAATTCCTAACTATGGCTACACCTTC. It yields the protein CASTPGGPIPNYGYTF.

The rearrangement uses TRBV7-9 and TRBJ1-2; D uncertain. The CDR3 has 12 residues. From germline, CDR1 is SEHNR and CDR2 FQNEAQ (reference sequence). Trimming left V 0 bases short and J 6 bases short, with 5 bases between. The chain's CDR3 is CASSLATNGYTF. CDR3 DNA: TGTGCCAGCAGCTTAGCGACAAATGGCTACACCTTC. Variable domain in full (rest from reference TRBV7-9 and TRBJ1-2): DTGVSQNPRHKITKRGQNVTFRCDPISEHNRLYWYRQTLGQGPEFLTYFQNEAQLEKSRLLSDRFSAERPKGSFSTLEIQRTEQGDSAMYLCASSLATNGYTFGSGTRLTVV.

This clone was found once. This rearrangement joins TRBV13 to TRBJ2-7, with D unclear. The germline V and J ends were trimmed by 2 bases and 3 bases, with 5 bases remaining between them. CDR1 and CDR2 (germline): PRHDT, FYEKMQ (reference sequence). This CDR3 is built from 12 residues. CDR3 in DNA: TGTGCCAGCAGCTTAAGGAGCTACGAGCAGTACTTC. It specifies CASSLRSYEQYF.

The V call is TRBV28, the J call TRBJ1-2, with D hard to call. Germline-derived CDR1 and CDR2 are MDHEN and SYDVKM. CDR3 length: 14 residues. Trimming removed 5 bases at V and 4 bases at J, with 14 bases between. DNA for the CDR3: TGTGCCAGCAGTCACAGCGAGACCACCTATGGCTACACCTTC. It encodes CASSHSETTYGYTF.

The V call is TRBV5-1, the J call TRBJ1-3; D is uncertain. The CDR3 is 16 residues long. V lost 0 bases to trimming and J lost 6 bases, with 16 bases between them. Germline CDR1 is SGHRS and CDR2 is YFSETQ. In DNA, the CDR3 is TGCGCCAGCAGCTTGGATTTGGCAGTGGGGTTAAACACCATATATTTT. It yields the protein CASSLDLAVGLNTIYF.

Here the CDR3 DNA reads TGTGCCAGCCGACGGACAGGGCCCTACGAGCAGTACTTC. This sequence encodes CASRRTGPYEQYF. The chain recombines TRBV6-6 with TRBJ2-7, with TRBD1 identical over 8 bases. V was clipped by 8 bases and J by 2 bases; unmatched bases: 5. CDR1 MNHNY and CDR2 SVGAGI come from the germline V gene (reference sequence). This CDR3 region has 13 residues.

This sequence joins TRBV18 and TRBJ2-1; D is undetermined. With 1 base removed from V and 3 bases from J, the gap between germline ends came to 10 bases. The CDR3 contains 15 residues. The germline V gene encodes CDR1 KGHSH and CDR2 LQKENI. CDR3 protein: CASSPQKADYNEQFF. For the CDR3, the DNA is TGTGCCAGCTCACCACAGAAAGCCGACTACAATGAGCAGTTCTTC.

This clone was counted a single time. This chain connects TRBV5-1 to TRBJ2-5; D unresolved. V dropped 7 bases and J dropped 0 bases, with 16 bases sitting between them. This CDR3 is 15 amino acids long. The germline gives CDR1 SGHRS, CDR2 YFSETQ. As DNA, the CDR3 is TGCGCCAGCGGAGAATGGGCGGAAAACCAAGAGACCCAGTACTTC. This gives the protein CASGEWAENQETQYF.

This chain joins TRBV5-1 and TRBJ2-1, with TRBD2 identical over 11 bases. Germline lookup yields CDR1 SGHRS and CDR2 YFSETQ. This CDR3 has 14 residues. The ends lost 4 bases at V and 11 bases at J; junction bases unmatched: 8. DNA of the CDR3: TGCGCCAGCAGCCGGGGACTAGCGGTAAGCCAGCAGTTCTTC. As protein: CASSRGLAVSQQFF.

This clone occurred a few times. The rearrangement uses TRBV28 and TRBJ1-2; D not certain. V lost 5 bases, J lost 4 bases, and 5 bases lay in between. The CDR3 loop spans 11 amino acids. Per the germline V gene, CDR1 is MDHEN and CDR2 is SYDVKM. The CDR3 DNA reads as TGTGCCAGCAGTCATCCCTATGGCTACACCTTC. It encodes CASSHPYGYTF.

The rearrangement links TRBV7-9 to TRBJ2-2; 10 bases map to TRBD2. V dropped 5 bases and J dropped 2; count of bases not matched to a gene: 5. The CDR3 is 16 amino acids. From germline, CDR1 is SEHNR and CDR2 FQNEAQ (reference sequence). The CDR3 loop is CASSPSGRVNTGELFF. The CDR3 DNA is TGTGCCAGCAGCCCAAGCGGGAGGGTAAACACCGGGGAGCTGTTTTTT.

This CDR3 is CASSAGGLAGVSETQYF. Written as DNA, the CDR3 is TGTGCCAGCAGCGCCGGGGGACTAGCGGGAGTTTCTGAGACCCAGTACTTC. The chain joins TRBV9 to TRBJ2-5; TRBD2 agrees at 14 bases. Germline V gene lookup returns CDR1 SGDLS and CDR2 YYNGEE. V was pared by 3 bases and J by 5 bases, with 9 bases of the junction left unmatched. This CDR3 has 17 amino acids.